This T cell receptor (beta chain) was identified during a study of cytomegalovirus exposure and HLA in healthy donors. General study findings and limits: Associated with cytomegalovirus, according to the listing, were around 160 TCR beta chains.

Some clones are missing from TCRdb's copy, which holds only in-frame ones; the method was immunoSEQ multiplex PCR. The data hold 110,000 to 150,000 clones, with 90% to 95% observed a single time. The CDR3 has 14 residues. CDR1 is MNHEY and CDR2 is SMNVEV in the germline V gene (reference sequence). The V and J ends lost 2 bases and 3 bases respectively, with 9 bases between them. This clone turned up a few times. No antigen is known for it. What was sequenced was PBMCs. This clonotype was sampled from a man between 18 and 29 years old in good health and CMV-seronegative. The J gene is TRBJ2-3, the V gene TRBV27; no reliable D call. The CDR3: CASSLVELTDTQYF. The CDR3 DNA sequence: TGTGCCAGCAGTTTAGTGGAGTTAACAGATACGCAGTATTTT.